These T cell receptor beta chains were read from a single sample in a study of a mutant IDH1 vaccine in newly diagnosed glioma. TCRdb keeps only in-frame clones here, not all; method: immunoSEQ multiplex PCR. Altogether about 64,000 clones are present, about 85% being singletons, with the ten largest covering approximately 4.3%. No antigen is known for these receptors. The specimen was PBMCs, collected from a glioma patient whose treatment included an IDH1 peptide vaccine. All receptors come from a man in his thirties or forties with glioma. Both conserved end residues are part of each CDR3. A D gene is named only where the DNA matches it firmly. Clone size, where shown, is once, few, many, or a class for clones that have expanded.

TRBJ1-4 | TRBD1 | TRBV5-6 | once | CASNLNRGKGEKLFF | TGTGCCAGCAACCTGAACAGGGGGAAGGGTGAAAAACTGTTTTTT
TRBJ1-5 | NA | TRBV4-2 | few | CASSRGDSNQPQHF | TGTGCCAGCAGTCGCGGGGATAGCAATCAGCCCCAGCATTTT
TRBJ2-5 | TRBD2 | TRBV27 | NA | CATSSGVRETQYF | TGTGCCACTTCCAGCGGGGTGAGAGAGACCCAGTACTTC
TRBJ1-1 | NA | TRBV7-9 | NA | CASSSNTEAFF | TGTGCCAGCAGCTCCAACACTGAAGCTTTCTTT
TRBJ2-5 | NA | TRBV13 | few | CASSLAAARETQYF | TGTGCCAGCAGCTTAGCGGCTGCCCGGGAGACCCAGTACTTC
TRBJ2-1 | NA | TRBV7-9 | NA | CASSLDLPGTSKFF | TGTGCCAGCAGCTTAGACTTACCCGGGACATCGAAGTTCTTC
TRBJ1-5 | NA | TRBV7-2 | NA | CASRDPNQPQHF | TGTGCCAGCAGAGATCCTAATCAGCCCCAGCATTTT
TRBJ2-1 | NA | TRBV9 | NA | CASSRRQGNYNEQFF | TGTGCCAGCAGCCGTCGGCAGGGGAACTACAATGAGCAGTTCTTC
TRBJ2-1 | NA | TRBV6-5 | NA | CASSSLLKGNEQFF | TGTGCCAGCAGTTCTTTACTGAAGGGGAATGAGCAGTTCTTC
TRBJ1-1 | NA | TRBV9 | few | CASSGVYREGEAFF | TGTGCCAGCAGCGGGGTCTACAGGGAGGGTGAAGCTTTCTTT